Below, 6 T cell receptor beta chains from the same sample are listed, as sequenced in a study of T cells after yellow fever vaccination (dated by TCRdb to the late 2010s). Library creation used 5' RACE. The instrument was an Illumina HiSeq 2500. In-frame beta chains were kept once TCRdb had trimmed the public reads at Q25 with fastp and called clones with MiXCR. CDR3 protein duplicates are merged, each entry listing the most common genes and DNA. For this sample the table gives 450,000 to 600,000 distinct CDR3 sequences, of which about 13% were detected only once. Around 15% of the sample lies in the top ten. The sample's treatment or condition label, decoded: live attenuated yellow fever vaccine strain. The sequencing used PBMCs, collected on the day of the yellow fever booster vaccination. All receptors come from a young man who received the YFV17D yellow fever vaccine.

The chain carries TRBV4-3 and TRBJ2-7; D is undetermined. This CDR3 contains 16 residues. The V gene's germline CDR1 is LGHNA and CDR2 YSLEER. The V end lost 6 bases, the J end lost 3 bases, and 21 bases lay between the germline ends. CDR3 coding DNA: TGCGCCAGCAGTCACCTGATTACGAGTGAAATCTACGAGCAGTACTTC. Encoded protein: CASSHLITSEIYEQYF.

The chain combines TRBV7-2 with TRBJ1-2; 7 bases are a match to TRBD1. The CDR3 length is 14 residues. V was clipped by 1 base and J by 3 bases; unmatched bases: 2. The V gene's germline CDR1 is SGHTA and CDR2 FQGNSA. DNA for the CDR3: TGTGCCAGCAGCTTAGAGGGACAGCACTATGGCTACACCTTC. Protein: CASSLEGQHYGYTF.

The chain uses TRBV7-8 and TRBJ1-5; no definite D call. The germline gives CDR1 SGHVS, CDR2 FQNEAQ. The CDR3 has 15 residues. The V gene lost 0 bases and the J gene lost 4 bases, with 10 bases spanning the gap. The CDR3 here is CASSLAGSENQPQHF. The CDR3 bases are TGTGCCAGCAGCTTAGCAGGGTCGGAGAATCAGCCCCAGCATTTT.

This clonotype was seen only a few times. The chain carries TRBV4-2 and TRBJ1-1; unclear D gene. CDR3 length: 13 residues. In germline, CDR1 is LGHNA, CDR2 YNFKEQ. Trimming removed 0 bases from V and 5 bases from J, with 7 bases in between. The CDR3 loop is CASSQDGETEAFF. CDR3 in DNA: TGTGCCAGCAGCCAAGATGGGGAAACTGAAGCTTTCTTT.

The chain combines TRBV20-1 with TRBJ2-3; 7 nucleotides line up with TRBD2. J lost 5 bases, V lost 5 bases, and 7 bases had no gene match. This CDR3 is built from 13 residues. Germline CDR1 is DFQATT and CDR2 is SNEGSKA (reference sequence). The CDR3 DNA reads TGCAGTGCTTGGCGGGAGAGGAAAGATACGCAGTATTTT. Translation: CSAWRERKDTQYF.

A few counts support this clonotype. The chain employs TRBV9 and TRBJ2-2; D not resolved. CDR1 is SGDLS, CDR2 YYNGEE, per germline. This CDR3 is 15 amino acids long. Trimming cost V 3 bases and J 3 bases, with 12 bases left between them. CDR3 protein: CASSAQYWYTGELFF. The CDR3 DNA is TGTGCCAGCAGCGCCCAGTATTGGTACACCGGGGAGCTGTTTTTT.